This passage covers 17 T cell receptor beta chains from one sample sequenced in a study of cytomegalovirus exposure and HLA in healthy donors. PCR involved 60 Vbeta and 13 Jbeta primers. Generated by immunoSEQ multiplex PCR, the TCRdb table keeps only in-frame clones and is missing some. This repertoire shows about 130,000 clones, under 20% found once; its top ten account for approximately 2.9%. Sequenced: PBMCs. These receptors were obtained from a female donor in good health and CMV-seropositive.

This CDR3 reads CASSLTVLGLRGQYF. CDR3 coding DNA: TGCGCCAGCAGCCTCACTGTGCTGGGACTCAGAGGGCAGTATTTT. The chain uses TRBV5-1 and TRBJ2-3, with D possibly being TRBD2 (6 bases). V lost 4 bases and J lost 11, with 23 bases in between. The CDR3 covers 15 residues. Germline V lookup: CDR1 SGHRS, CDR2 YFSETQ.

The J gene is TRBJ2-7, the V gene TRBV7-3, with a tentative D call TRBD2 (6 bases). The CDR3 length is 13 residues. The germline gives CDR1 SGHTA, CDR2 FQGTGA. Deletions cut 11 bases from V and 6 bases from J, with 20 bases between. CDR3 sequence: CAGMRLVIREQYF. CDR3 DNA sequence: TGTGCCGGAATGAGACTAGTCATACGCGAGCAGTACTTC. Full variable domain (missing parts from reference TRBV7-3 and TRBJ2-7): GAGVSQTPSNKVTEKGKYVELRCDPISGHTALYWYRQSLGQGPEFLIYFQGTGAADDSGLPNDRFFAVRPEGSVSTLKIQRTERGDSAVYLCAGMRLVIREQYFGPGTRLTVT.

The CDR3 region has the DNA TGTGCCAGCAGCTTGTTCGGGGATCGCGAAAAACTGTTTTTT. Translating it yields CASSLFGDREKLFF. V and J are TRBV5-6 and TRBJ1-4; D not certain. CDR1 and CDR2 (germline): SGHDT, YYEEEE. Trimming shortened V by 1 base and J by 8 bases, and 12 bases separated the two germline ends. The CDR3 length is 14 residues. Supplemented by reference TRBV5-6 and TRBJ1-4, the full variable domain reads DAGVTQSPTHLIKTRGQQVTLRCSPKSGHDTVSWYQQALGQGPQFIFQYYEEEERQRGNFPDRFSGHQFPNYSSELNVNALLLGDSALYLCASSLFGDREKLFFGSGTQLSVL.

This clone was seen a few times. The rearrangement joins TRBV30 to TRBJ2-1; 8 bases are a match to TRBD2. In germline, CDR1 is GTSNPN, CDR2 SVGIG (reference sequence). V was pared by 0 bases and J by 8 bases, with 9 bases of the junction left unmatched. This CDR3 comprises 15 residues. The CDR3 region is CAWSVGTSLVDEQFF. The CDR3 nucleotides are TGTGCCTGGAGTGTAGGGACTAGTCTAGTCGATGAGCAGTTCTTC.

This clone was found a few times. The V call is TRBV14, the J call TRBJ1-1, with a possible D match to TRBD1 (6 bases). CDR1 and CDR2 (germline): SGHDN, FVKESK. The length of the CDR3 is 14 residues. Trimming left V 2 bases short and J 1 base short, with 8 bases between. The CDR3 reads CASSQTQGNTEAFF. The CDR3, as DNA: TGTGCCAGCAGCCAAACACAGGGGAACACTGAAGCTTTCTTT.

This clone has a handful of counts. The CDR3 region is CASSEGPLQETQYF. The CDR3 coding sequence is TGCGCCAGCAGTGAGGGCCCCCTCCAAGAGACCCAGTACTTC. The chain employs TRBV10-1 and TRBJ2-5; D is ambiguous. V was pared by 2 bases and J by 1 base, with 8 bases between. Germline V CDR1 and CDR2: WNHNN, SYGVQD (reference sequence). The CDR3 runs 14 residues.

This clone was found a few times. The CDR3 DNA follows: TGTGCCAGCAGAGTACGGGGACACTCGAACACTGAAGCTTTCTTT. Translation: CASRVRGHSNTEAFF. The chain carries TRBV13 and TRBJ1-1, with D possibly being TRBD1 (6 bases). The CDR3 is 15 amino acids. Trimming left V 6 bases short and J 1 base short, with 15 bases between. The V gene's germline CDR1 is PRHDT and CDR2 FYEKMQ (reference sequence).

The CDR3 loop is CASTAGLAGTDTQYF. The CDR3 nucleotides read TGCGCCAGCACCGCGGGACTAGCGGGCACAGATACGCAGTATTTT. The chain links TRBV4-3 to TRBJ2-3; 11 bases are a match to TRBD2. V was pared by 7 bases and J by 1 base, with 4 bases of the junction left unmatched. From germline, CDR1 is LGHNA and CDR2 YSLEER. The CDR3 loop spans 15 amino acids.

This clone has more than one count but fewer than ten. This chain links TRBV7-9 with TRBJ2-1, with D unresolved. This CDR3 has 11 amino acids. CDR1 is SEHNR, CDR2 FQNEAQ, per germline (reference sequence). Trimming removed 5 bases from V and 8 bases from J, with 7 bases in between. CDR3 amino acids: CASSLRYEQFF. The CDR3 DNA follows: TGTGCCAGCAGCCTACGCTATGAGCAGTTCTTC.

This clone was seen a handful of times. The chain carries TRBV20-1 and TRBJ1-5; D remains unclear. Per the germline V gene, CDR1 is DFQATT and CDR2 is SNEGSKA (reference sequence). V was clipped by 4 bases and J by 4 bases, with 5 bases between them. This CDR3 is built from 11 residues. The CDR3 is CSANRNQPQHF. The CDR3 DNA reads TGCAGTGCTAACAGAAATCAGCCCCAGCATTTT.

This chain joins TRBV25-1 and TRBJ2-2; D is uncertain. The CDR3 runs to 13 residues. The germline V gene has CDR1 MGHDK and CDR2 SYGVNS. V lost 2 bases, J lost 6 bases, and 7 bases lay in between. CDR3 sequence reads: CASSEPVSGELFF. The DNA of the CDR3 is TGTGCCAGCAGTGAACCCGTCTCCGGGGAGCTGTTTTTT.

This clone has just a few counts. J is TRBJ2-3 and V is TRBV5-1, with D unresolved. The CDR3 has 13 residues. Trimming took off 5 bases at V and 2 bases at J, with 9 bases between the two ends. In germline, CDR1 is SGHRS, CDR2 YFSETQ. This chain's CDR3 is CASRQFITDTQYF. In nucleotides, the CDR3 is TGCGCCAGCAGGCAGTTTATCACAGATACGCAGTATTTT.

V and J are TRBV28 and TRBJ1-1; the D gene is possibly TRBD1 (5 bases). The CDR3 is made up of 13 amino acids. Trimming shortened V by 7 bases and J by 4 bases, and 13 bases separated the two germline ends. From germline, CDR1 is MDHEN and CDR2 SYDVKM. DNA of the CDR3: TGTGCCAGCACCCAAGGTAGGGGCACTGAAGCTTTCTTT. Protein: CASTQGRGTEAFF.

A note on this clone: At the DNA level, this CDR3 is encoded by other sequences in the same sample as well. The chain recombines TRBV27 with TRBJ2-3; TRBD1 matches 7 bases. The CDR3 consists of 14 residues. The V gene's germline CDR1 is MNHEY and CDR2 SMNVEV (reference sequence). V lost 6 bases, J lost 2 bases, and 5 bases stayed unmatched. As DNA, the CDR3 is TGTGCCAGCAGCCCAGACAGGGCCACAGATACGCAGTATTTT. Protein product: CASSPDRATDTQYF.

This clone has a handful of counts. V gene TRBV7-8 combines with J gene TRBJ2-7; 7 nucleotides align to TRBD2. The CDR3 is made up of 14 amino acids. Losses at the gene ends were 5 bases for V and 7 bases for J; bases not matched to a gene: 11. Germline values: CDR1 SGHVS, CDR2 FQNEAQ. The CDR3 DNA follows: TGTGCCAGCAGCACCGTGCGGGACGGGAGGGAGCAGTACTTC. This encodes CASSTVRDGREQYF. The variable domain in full, with the rest retrieved from reference TRBV7-8 and TRBJ2-7, is GAGVSQSPRYKVAKRGQDVALRCDPISGHVSLFWYQQALGQGPEFLTYFQNEAQLDKSGLPSDRFFAERPEGSVSTLKIQRTQQEDSAVYLCASSTVRDGREQYFGPGTRLTVT.

The table lists this clone with a few counts. The J gene is TRBJ2-7, the V gene TRBV9; a possible D gene is TRBD1 (6 bases). V shed 0 bases and J shed 3 bases, with 13 bases lying between them. The CDR3 covers 15 residues. Per the germline V gene, CDR1 is SGDLS and CDR2 is YYNGEE. The chain's CDR3 is CASSVADSPFYEQYF. CDR3 nucleotide sequence: TGTGCCAGCAGCGTAGCGGACAGTCCCTTCTACGAGCAGTACTTC.

This clone has more than one count but fewer than ten. The V call is TRBV5-6, the J call TRBJ2-5, with D possibly being TRBD1 (6 bases). The germline V gene encodes CDR1 SGHDT and CDR2 YYEEEE. V gave up 0 bases and J gave up 5 bases, with 14 bases separating them. The length of the CDR3 is 15 residues. Here the CDR3 DNA reads TGTGCCAGCAGCTTGGCAGGGGTTCTCCCGGAGACCCAGTACTTC. It encodes CASSLAGVLPETQYF.